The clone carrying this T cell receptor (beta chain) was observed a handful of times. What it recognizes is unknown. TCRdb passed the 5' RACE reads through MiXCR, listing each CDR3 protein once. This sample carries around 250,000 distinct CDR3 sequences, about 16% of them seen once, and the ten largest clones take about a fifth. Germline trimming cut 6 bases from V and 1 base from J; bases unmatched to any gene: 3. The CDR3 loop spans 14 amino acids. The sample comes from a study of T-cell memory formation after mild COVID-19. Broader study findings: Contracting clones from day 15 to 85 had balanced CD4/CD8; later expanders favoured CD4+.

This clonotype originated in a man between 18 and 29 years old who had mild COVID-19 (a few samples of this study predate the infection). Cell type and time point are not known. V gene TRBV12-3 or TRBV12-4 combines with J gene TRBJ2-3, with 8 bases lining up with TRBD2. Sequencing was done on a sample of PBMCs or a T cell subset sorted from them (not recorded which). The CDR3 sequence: CASSQLAGTDTQYF. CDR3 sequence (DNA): TGTGCCAGCAGCCAACTAGCGGGCACAGATACGCAGTATTTT.